This T cell receptor (beta chain) was captured in a study of T cells in Graves' hyperthyroidism and ophthalmopathy. Overall study context: Before any treatment, at initial diagnosis, peripheral blood was collected.

Whole-study findings and limits: Before onset, by a median of approximately 6.2 months, the model predicted ophthalmopathy.

This clonotype was seen ten or more times. What it recognizes is unknown. Diagnoses rested on clinical symptoms, serum thyroxine and TRAb, thyroid ultrasound and orbital computed tomography. Germline CDR1 MNHNS, CDR2 SASEGT. The CDR3 is made up of 13 amino acids. Trimming left V 4 bases short and J 5 bases short, with 12 bases between. Researchers amplified the TCR beta CDR3 regions from RNA transcripts. A set of HTBI primers served as the primers for a first-round RT-PCR of the TCR CDR3. MiXCR was run by TCRdb on the multiplex PCR reads, yielding one entry per CDR3 protein. The repertoire holds about 290,000 distinct CDR3 sequences, with 15% to 20% as singletons.

This clonotype was obtained from a woman aged 55-69 years with Graves' ophthalmopathy. Sequencing was carried out using blood. V gene TRBV6-1 combines with J gene TRBJ2-7; D not certain. CDR3 region: CASSATYNDEQYF. DNA for the CDR3: TGTGCCAGCAGTGCTACGTACAACGACGAGCAGTACTTC.